A selection of T cell receptor beta chains follows, all from one sample in a study of blood T cell repertoires in COVID-19. This table comes from immunoSEQ multiplex PCR, and its TCRdb copy is limited to in-frame clones, with some not included. The sample contains approximately 100,000 clones, approximately 89% of which appear only once. The sample was peripheral blood. The origin of the receptors is an elderly woman in a cohort sampled during active COVID-19. CDR3s include the opening cysteine and the closing phenylalanine or tryptophan. The order of the fields is J gene, D gene, clone size, V gene, CDR3 DNA, CDR3 protein. A D gene is named only where the DNA matches it firmly. Size values are once, few and many counts, or a class for expanded clones, and some rows have none.

TRBJ1-5,-,-,TRBV6-5,TGTGCCAGCATTCAGCTACAGGGTGGCAATCAGCCCCAGCATTTT,CASIQLQGGNQPQHF
TRBJ2-2,-,-,TRBV2,TGTGCCAGCAGAGGTGCGGCGAACACCGGGGAGCTGTTTTTT,CASRGAANTGELFF
TRBJ1-5,TRBD1,once,TRBV30,TGTGCCTGGAGTGTCGGAGGGGGCGGTCAGCCCCAGCATTTT,CAWSVGGGGQPQHF
TRBJ1-4,-,-,TRBV27,TGTGCCAGCAGACCCGTCGGTTTAACTAATGAAAAACTGTTTTTT,CASRPVGLTNEKLFF
TRBJ2-3,TRBD2,-,TRBV18,TGTGCCAGCTCACCACCCCTAGCGGGAGGGTCAGATACGCAGTATTTT,CASSPPLAGGSDTQYF
TRBJ2-1,TRBD2,-,TRBV10-3,TGTGCCATCAGTCCACCAGCGGGGGTAGGTGAGCAGTTCTTC,CAISPPAGVGEQFF
TRBJ2-1,TRBD2,-,TRBV19,TGTGCCAGTAGTAGGGGAGTAGCGGGATCTTTCGATGAGCAGTTCTTC,CASSRGVAGSFDEQFF
TRBJ1-2,TRBD1,-,TRBV6-6,TGTGCCAGCAGCGTGCAGGGGGCGCAATATGGCTACACCTTC,CASSVQGAQYGYTF
TRBJ2-1,TRBD2,-,TRBV11-3,TGTGCCAGCAGCTCAAGCGGGGGAGACAATGAGCAGTTCTTC,CASSSSGGDNEQFF
TRBJ1-1,-,-,TRBV27,TGTGCCAGCAGTTTATGGCCGGGTAACACTGAAGCTTTCTTT,CASSLWPGNTEAFF
TRBJ2-6,-,-,TRBV27,TGTGCCAGCAGTTTAAACAGCTTTTCCTCTGGGGCCAACGTCCTGACTTTC,CASSLNSFSSGANVLTF
TRBJ2-1,TRBD2,-,TRBV7-9,TGTGCCAGCAGCTTATCGGGGACTAGTCCTAATGAGCAGTTCTTC,CASSLSGTSPNEQFF
TRBJ1-6,-,-,TRBV6-1,TGTGCCAGCAGTGAGAGAAATAATTCACCCCTCCACTTT,CASSERNNSPLHF
TRBJ2-5,-,-,TRBV24-1,TGTGCCACCAGTGACCCTATACAGGGCCCAGAGACCCAGTACTTC,CATSDPIQGPETQYF
TRBJ2-1,-,-,TRBV11-2,TGTGCCAGCAGCTTAGGTGGTCGGGTAAGCTCCTACAATGAGCAGTTCTTC,CASSLGGRVSSYNEQFF